The 30 T cell receptor beta chains reported below all come from one sample, sequenced in a study of cytomegalovirus exposure and HLA in healthy donors. PCR primers comprised 60 Vbeta and 13 Jbeta primers. Some clones are missing from TCRdb's copy, which holds only in-frame ones; the method was immunoSEQ multiplex PCR. The sample yields about 160,000 clones, approximately 79% seen once. What was sequenced was PBMCs. These receptors came from a man aged 40-49 years in good health and CMV-seronegative.

This sequence joins TRBV19 and TRBJ1-3; maybe TRBD1 (5 bases). The V gene's germline CDR1 is LNHDA and CDR2 SQIVND (reference sequence). This CDR3 region has 14 residues. The V and J ends lost 3 bases and 3 bases respectively, with 9 bases between them. CDR3 sequence: CASSIQGGGNTIYF. In DNA form, the CDR3 reads TGTGCCAGTAGTATCCAGGGTGGTGGAAACACCATATATTTT.

This chain links TRBV5-1 with TRBJ1-5, with 7 bases lining up with TRBD1. From germline, CDR1 is SGHRS and CDR2 YFSETQ. The V segment lost 1 base and the J segment 1 base; nucleotides outside the gene matches: 2. The CDR3 extends over 15 amino acids. The CDR3 bases are TGCGCCAGCAGCTTGACAGGGGCAAGCAATCAGCCCCAGCATTTT. This codes for CASSLTGASNQPQHF.

DNA for the CDR3: TGTGCCAGCAGCCCCTACCTACAGGATCTTAATTCTAATCAGCCCCAGCATTTT. This gives the protein CASSPYLQDLNSNQPQHF. This chain links TRBV7-3 with TRBJ1-5; the D gene is possibly TRBD1 (5 bases). V lost 5 bases and J lost 4, with 24 bases in between. CDR1 SGHTA and CDR2 FQGTGA come from the germline V gene. This CDR3 comprises 18 residues.

The gene calls are TRBV15 and TRBJ2-7, with D perhaps matching TRBD1 (6 bases). Germline V lookup: CDR1 LNHNV, CDR2 YYDKDF (reference sequence). The V gene lost 0 bases and the J gene lost 3 bases, with 9 bases spanning the gap. This CDR3 has 14 residues. CDR3 amino acids: CATSREGGLYEQYF. DNA for the CDR3: TGTGCCACCAGCAGAGAAGGGGGTCTCTACGAGCAGTACTTC. The full variable domain, in which reference TRBV15 and TRBJ2-7 provide the parts outside the CDR3, is DAMVIQNPRYQVTQFGKPVTLSCSQTLNHNVMYWYQQKSSQAPKLLFHYYDKDFNNEADTPDNFQSRRPNTSFCFLDIRSPGLGDTAMYLCATSREGGLYEQYFGPGTRLTVT.

The V call is TRBV27, the J call TRBJ2-5; 7 bases are a match to TRBD1. There are 14 residues in the CDR3. With V trimmed by 3 bases and J by 4 bases, 5 bases remained unmatched. Germline assignment: CDR1 MNHEY and CDR2 SMNVEV (reference sequence). CDR3 loop: CASSFYNRGETQYF. The DNA of the CDR3 is TGTGCCAGCAGTTTCTATAACAGGGGAGAGACCCAGTACTTC.

This clone was found once. V is TRBV28 and J is TRBJ2-1; possible D gene TRBD1, 6 bases. Germline-derived CDR1 and CDR2 are MDHEN and SYDVKM. V lost 6 bases to trimming and J lost 5 bases, with 14 bases between them. The CDR3 has 14 amino acids. In DNA, the CDR3 is TGTGCCAGCAGCGTAGGGGACAAACACAATGAGCAGTTCTTC. Its translation: CASSVGDKHNEQFF.

This rearrangement joins TRBV11-3 to TRBJ1-5; a weak D match, TRBD1 (6 bases). There are 13 residues in the CDR3. V was trimmed by 1 base and J by 8 bases, leaving 9 bases between them. Germline lookup yields CDR1 SGHNT and CDR2 YENEEA. The CDR3 spells CASSLVGGKPQHF. The CDR3 DNA sequence: TGTGCCAGCAGCTTAGTTGGGGGCAAGCCCCAGCATTTT.

This clone came up once. This chain links TRBV5-4 with TRBJ1-6; possible D gene TRBD1, 6 bases. CDR3 length: 14 residues. V shed 0 bases and J shed 10 bases, with 11 bases lying between them. CDR1 SGHNT and CDR2 YYREEE come from the germline V gene (reference sequence). CDR3 sequence (DNA): TGTGCCAGCAGCTTGGACAGGGTCTCCTCACCCCTCCACTTT. Its protein is CASSLDRVSSPLHF.

The CDR3: CASSPPAGGRTGELFF. The CDR3 region has the DNA TGTGCCAGCAGCCCTCCAGCGGGGGGGCGTACCGGGGAGCTGTTTTTT. V and J are TRBV7-9 and TRBJ2-2; 10 positions match TRBD2. With 5 bases clipped from V and 5 bases from J, the junction kept 8 bases outside the gene matches. Germline CDR1 is SEHNR and CDR2 is FQNEAQ (reference sequence). There are 16 residues in the CDR3. The whole variable domain, remainder taken from reference TRBV7-9 and TRBJ2-2, is DTGVSQNPRHKITKRGQNVTFRCDPISEHNRLYWYRQTLGQGPEFLTYFQNEAQLEKSRLLSDRFSAERPKGSFSTLEIQRTEQGDSAMYLCASSPPAGGRTGELFFGEGSRLTVL.

About this clone: The germline gene is not matched at one end of the junction; a read error may be the cause. J is TRBJ2-7 and V is TRBV7-9; 8 bases are a match to TRBD1. CDR1 SEHNR and CDR2 FQNEAQ come from the germline V gene (reference sequence). The CDR3 runs to 16 residues. CDR3 bases: TGTTCCAGCAGCTGGGGACAGGCCACTAACACCTACGAGCAGTACTTC. This gives the protein CSSSWGQATNTYEQYF.

The chain carries TRBV6-1 and TRBJ1-6; D is ambiguous. Germline V gives CDR1 MNHNS, CDR2 SASEGT. The V end lost 9 bases, the J end lost 11 bases, and 11 bases lay between the germline ends. The CDR3 runs to 11 residues. CDR3 coding DNA: TGTGCCAGTAGCCCCTCAACACCCCTCCACTTT. Encoded protein: CASSPSTPLHF.

This rearrangement joins TRBV5-6 to TRBJ2-1; D not resolved. The germline V gene encodes CDR1 SGHDT and CDR2 YYEEEE. This CDR3 has 12 residues. Between the trimmed V and J ends, which lost 2 bases and 4 bases, there was a span of 4 bases. CDR3 coding DNA: TGTGCCAGCAGCTTCAGGTACAATGAGCAGTTCTTC. Residues: CASSFRYNEQFF.

The chain uses TRBV29-1 and TRBJ1-6, with 7 nucleotides matching TRBD1. J was trimmed by 8 bases and V by 7 bases; bases with no gene match: 11. The CDR3 is 14 residues long. CDR1 SQVTM and CDR2 ANQGSEA come from the germline V gene. The CDR3 here is CSAAVGTEYSPLHF. CDR3 DNA: TGCAGCGCAGCAGTTGGGACAGAGTATTCACCCCTCCACTTT.

The rearrangement links TRBV9 to TRBJ1-3; 8 nucleotides line up with TRBD1. The V segment lost 0 bases and the J segment 0 bases; nucleotides outside the gene matches: 2. The CDR3 length is 16 residues. CDR1 is SGDLS, CDR2 YYNGEE, per germline. Written as DNA, the CDR3 is TGTGCCAGCAGCGTAGGGACAGGGCGCTCTGGAAACACCATATATTTT. Translation: CASSVGTGRSGNTIYF.

V and J are TRBV7-8 and TRBJ2-3, with a weak D call TRBD1 (5 bases). Between the trimmed V and J ends, which lost 3 bases and 2 bases, there was a span of 18 bases. This CDR3 has 17 amino acids. Germline V gives CDR1 SGHVS, CDR2 FQNEAQ. DNA of the CDR3: TGTGCCAGCAGCTTGCTAGGGGCCAATTCTTTCACAGATACGCAGTATTTT. Translation gives CASSLLGANSFTDTQYF.

The V and J genes are TRBV15 and TRBJ2-7; D is undetermined. The CDR3 spans 15 residues. In germline, CDR1 is LNHNV, CDR2 YYDKDF (reference sequence). The V gene lost 0 bases and the J gene lost 5 bases, with 14 bases spanning the gap. In nucleotides, the CDR3 is TGTGCCACCAGCAGAGATTACAGTGGGTATAACGAGCAGTACTTC. Amino acid sequence: CATSRDYSGYNEQYF.

The CDR3 DNA follows: TGTGCCAGCAGCCCACATAGCGGGGGGGCGGGGGCCAAAAACATTCAGTACTTC. It codes for CASSPHSGGAGAKNIQYF. The chain couples TRBV7-2 to TRBJ2-4; 11 bases line up with TRBD2. The junction had 10 bases not matched to a gene; V was cut back by 5 bases and J by 1 base. CDR1 and CDR2 from the germline V gene are SGHTA and FQGNSA. CDR3 length: 18 amino acids.

CDR3 in amino acids: CASSVKRPGELFF. The CDR3 coding sequence is TGTGCCAGCAGTGTGAAGAGGCCCGGGGAGCTGTTTTTT. The chain joins TRBV2 to TRBJ2-2; the D is unclear. V gave up 4 bases and J gave up 6 bases, with 9 bases separating them. Germline V gene sequence: CDR1 SNHLY, CDR2 FYNNEI. The CDR3 covers 13 residues.

The chain uses TRBV27 and TRBJ1-3; D is perhaps TRBD1 (5 bases). V was clipped by 5 bases and J by 7 bases, with 12 bases between them. This CDR3 has 13 residues. Germline V CDR1 and CDR2: MNHEY, SMNVEV (reference sequence). CDR3 bases: TGTGCCAGCAGTGCCTCGGGGGACAACACCATATATTTT. Translating it yields CASSASGDNTIYF.

V gene TRBV2 combines with J gene TRBJ1-5, with TRBD1 matching 8 bases. The CDR3 is 17 amino acids. CDR1 SNHLY and CDR2 FYNNEI come from the germline V gene. V gave up 5 bases and J gave up 3 bases; unmatched junction bases: 12. The CDR3 sequence: CASSPSYGQGLNQPQHF. The CDR3 DNA reads as TGTGCCAGCAGTCCGTCCTACGGACAGGGCCTCAATCAGCCCCAGCATTTT.

V gene TRBV6-6 combines with J gene TRBJ1-5; 10 bases are a match to TRBD1. In germline, CDR1 is MNHNY, CDR2 SVGAGI (reference sequence). The CDR3 has 16 residues. J was trimmed by 6 bases and V by 0 bases; bases with no gene match: 5. CDR3 protein: CASSYSDRGRFQPQHF. CDR3 sequence (DNA): TGTGCCAGCAGTTACTCAGACAGGGGGCGGTTTCAGCCCCAGCATTTT.

The rearrangement uses TRBV5-1 and TRBJ2-2; 11 bases match TRBD2. The V segment lost 5 bases and the J segment 17 bases; nucleotides outside the gene matches: 11. The CDR3 extends over 13 amino acids. Germline CDR1 reads SGHRS; CDR2 reads YFSETQ. CDR3 nucleotides: TGCGCCAGCAGACCTAGCGGGGGGCCGTCGTGTTTTTTT. Protein: CASRPSGGPSCFF.

V is TRBV10-2 and J is TRBJ1-2; the D is unclear. The CDR3 consists of 12 residues. V was clipped by 6 bases and J by 6 bases, with 11 bases between them. Germline CDR1 is WSHSY and CDR2 is SAAADI. CDR3 protein: CASRGRVDGYTF. Written as DNA, the CDR3 is TGCGCCAGCAGGGGTCGGGTGGATGGCTACACCTTC.

The chain is built from TRBV29-1 and TRBJ1-4; no definite D call. This CDR3 is built from 12 residues. Trimming removed 7 bases from V and 4 bases from J, with 10 bases in between. Per the germline V gene, CDR1 is SQVTM and CDR2 is ANQGSEA. As DNA, the CDR3 is TGCAGCGCAGGTCTGGATAATGAAAAACTGTTTTTT. This codes for CSAGLDNEKLFF.

The chain has TRBV6-4 and TRBJ2-3; D may be TRBD1 (5 bases). The V gene lost 4 bases and the J gene lost 1 base, with 9 bases spanning the gap. Germline V lookup: CDR1 MRHNA, CDR2 SNTAGT. This CDR3 is 14 amino acids long. The CDR3 loop is CASSAQGGTDTQYF. The CDR3 DNA reads as TGTGCCAGCAGTGCGCAGGGTGGCACAGATACGCAGTATTTT.

This clone occurred once. The chain joins TRBV19 to TRBJ2-1; 11 bases align to TRBD2. There are 16 residues in the CDR3. Germline CDR1 reads LNHDA; CDR2 reads SQIVND (reference sequence). V trimming: 6 bases; J trimming: 7 bases; junction bases outside the gene matches: 11. The CDR3 DNA is TGTGCCAGTAGACTTAAGCTAGCGGGGGGCCCTAATGAGCAGTTCTTC. Translating it yields CASRLKLAGGPNEQFF.

CDR3 sequence (DNA): TGTGCCAGCAGTTTAAGGGAGCGGGGGCGCCCCTACGAGCAGTACTTC. Its translation: CASSLRERGRPYEQYF. The chain links TRBV27 to TRBJ2-7; 8 bases agree with TRBD2. Germline values: CDR1 MNHEY, CDR2 SMNVEV (reference sequence). J was trimmed by 2 bases and V by 2 bases; bases with no gene match: 8. The CDR3 totals 16 residues.

The chain recombines TRBV7-6 with TRBJ2-7; the match to TRBD1 covers 7 bases. V lost 4 bases to trimming and J lost 0 bases; unmatched junction nucleotides: 3. The germline V gene encodes CDR1 SGHVS and CDR2 FNYEAQ. CDR3 length: 14 residues. CDR3 residues: CASSSTGSSYEQYF. The CDR3 bases are TGTGCCAGCAGCTCGACAGGGAGCTCCTACGAGCAGTACTTC.

This clone occurred a few times. The chain uses TRBV7-9 and TRBJ2-1, with 8 nucleotides matching TRBD2. The CDR3 totals 15 residues. Looked up from germline, CDR1 is SEHNR and CDR2 is FQNEAQ (reference sequence). J gave up 6 bases and V 4 bases, and 8 bases lay outside the gene matches. This chain's CDR3 is CASSSLAGRGNEQFF. The CDR3 DNA reads TGTGCCAGCAGCTCCTTAGCGGGGAGGGGCAATGAGCAGTTCTTC.

The chain recombines TRBV14 with TRBJ2-1, with D possibly being TRBD2 (5 bases). Germline CDR1 is SGHDN and CDR2 is FVKESK. CDR3 size: 15 residues. The V and J ends lost 1 base and 8 bases respectively, with 15 bases between them. DNA of the CDR3: TGTGCCAGCAGCCAAGTTGAGGGCAAGGGCGATGAGCAGTTCTTC. The encoded protein is CASSQVEGKGDEQFF.